This TCR beta chain was found in a study of cytomegalovirus exposure and HLA in healthy donors. Study at large: In a later analysis, the approximately 110 validation repertoires were reported to have used the same platform as the 650 to 800 first-cohort repertoires.

As regards this clone: No antigen is known for it.

Clones were read by immunoSEQ multiplex PCR, and TCRdb kept only the in-frame ones, dropping some. The repertoire includes under 300,000 clones, around 87% of them detected once, and roughly 0.38% sits in the top ten. Between the trimmed V and J ends, which lost 1 base and 8 bases, there was a span of 5 bases. The CDR3 contains 11 residues. Germline V gene sequence: CDR1 SGHVS, CDR2 FQNEAQ. General study points: Testing in vitro showed three CMV-associated chains specific for CMV antigens. It was reported that the classifier diagnosed cytomegalovirus status with high specificity and sensitivity in both the original and validation cohorts. According to the study, roughly 180 TCR beta chains were cytomegalovirus-associated.

This receptor was obtained from a woman between 18 and 30 years old in good health and CMV-seronegative. The rearrangement links TRBV7-8 to TRBJ1-2; D gene uncertain. The sequencing sample was made of PBMCs. The chain's CDR3 is CASSLGQGYTF. The CDR3 bases are TGTGCCAGCAGCTTAGGGCAGGGCTACACCTTC.